Listed below are T cell receptor beta chains from one sample, sequenced in a study of spatial heterogeneity in lung cancer. TCRdb processed the 5' RACE reads anew with MiXCR; each CDR3 protein has one entry. The sample lists approximately 94,000 distinct CDR3 sequences, 4.4% occurring once. The sample was lung tumor tissue, taken at surgery. All receptors come from a male donor with early-stage non-small cell lung cancer. CDR3s include the opening cysteine and the closing phenylalanine or tryptophan. The D gene is left open where the match is weak. A clone size is listed for some rows: how often the clone was seen (once, few, many), or a class if it is expanded.

TRBV9,TRBD2,TRBJ2-2,many,CASSVQPSGRTGGELFF,TGTGCCAGCAGCGTGCAGCCTAGCGGACGAACTGGCGGGGAGCTGTTTTTT
TRBV20-1,.,TRBJ1-6,.,CSATSDRPGSPLHF,TGCAGTGCTACCTCGGACAGACCTGGTTCACCCCTCCACTTT
TRBV25-1,TRBD2,TRBJ2-7,few,CASPAGGCREQYF,TGTGCCAGCCCGGCGGGAGGTTGTCGGGAGCAGTACTTC
TRBV5-1,.,TRBJ2-5,many,CASSLWLASETQYF,TGCGCCAGCAGCTTGTGGCTAGCTTCAGAGACCCAGTACTTC
TRBV5-1,TRBD2,TRBJ2-2,few,CASRLAGGPGNTGELFF,TGCGCCAGCAGGCTAGCGGGAGGGCCGGGAAACACCGGGGAGCTGTTTTTT
TRBV7-2,.,TRBJ1-1,many,CASSQPGAWTEAFF,TGTGCCAGCAGCCAGCCAGGGGCTTGGACTGAAGCTTTCTTT
TRBV4-1,.,TRBJ1-5,many,CASSQGGRWNQPQHF,TGCGCCAGCAGCCAAGGGGGCAGATGGAATCAGCCCCAGCATTTT
TRBV4-1,TRBD2,TRBJ2-7,few,CASSPPAGGPVQYF,TGCGCCAGCAGCCCCCCAGCGGGAGGGCCCGTGCAGTACTTC
TRBV6-5,.,TRBJ2-5,many,CASSRDEAQYF,TGTGCCAGCAGCCGCGATGAGGCCCAGTACTTC
TRBV28,.,TRBJ2-2,few,CASSRRGLRAGELFF,TGTGCCAGCAGTCGCAGGGGATTGCGGGCCGGGGAGCTGTTTTTT
TRBV28,.,TRBJ1-1,few,CASSTQNTEAFF,TGTGCCAGCAGTACCCAGAACACTGAAGCTTTCTTT
TRBV20-1,.,TRBJ2-3,.,CSARDVADTQYF,TGCAGTGCTAGAGACGTCGCAGATACGCAGTATTTT
TRBV20-1,.,TRBJ1-5,many,CSARGRAYQPQHF,TGCAGTGCTAGGGGGAGGGCTTATCAGCCCCAGCATTTT
TRBV20-1,.,TRBJ1-1,many,CSARDLDGGREAFF,TGCAGTGCTAGAGATCTCGACGGGGGCCGTGAAGCTTTCTTT
TRBV11-2,.,TRBJ2-1,many,CASSIALEWQFF,TGTGCCAGCAGCATAGCGCTAGAATGGCAGTTCTTC
TRBV11-1,TRBD1,TRBJ1-2,many,CASSDYSPTGTDYGYTF,TGTGCCAGCAGCGATTATTCCCCTACCGGGACAGACTATGGCTACACCTTC